The next 25 T cell receptor beta chains were all read from a single sample in a study of blood T cell repertoires in COVID-19 (dated by TCRdb to between 2020 and 2021). The protocol used for the library was the immunoSEQ multiplex PCR assay. Sourced from immuneACCESS, this table was stored by TCRdb with only in-frame sequences that have V and J called. A share of the clones is absent; for the studies checked, an unresolved V gene accounts for under half, and the remainder has no known explanation. In all, the sample holds some 180,000 clones, and roughly 82% of those were seen once. 4% to 6.5% of the sample comes from the top ten. Sequencing was done on a sample of PBMCs or T cells enriched from blood (not recorded which). The receptors stem from a woman in her sixties with acute COVID-19.

The gene calls are TRBV19 and TRBJ1-1; 7 bases are shared with TRBD1. Germline V gene data show CDR1 as LNHDA and CDR2 as SQIVND (reference sequence). The length of the CDR3 is 17 residues. Germline trimming cut 3 bases from V and 0 bases from J; bases unmatched to any gene: 10. The CDR3, as DNA: TGTGCCAGTAGTATCCCCCGGACAGGATTCATGAACACTGAAGCTTTCTTT. Protein: CASSIPRTGFMNTEAFF.

This clone was observed a handful of times. V and J are TRBV9 and TRBJ2-7, with TRBD2 matching 7 bases. Germline V gene lookup returns CDR1 SGDLS and CDR2 YYNGEE. With V trimmed by 0 bases and J by 2 bases, 8 bases remained unmatched. The CDR3 loop spans 16 amino acids. CDR3 sequence: CASSVDGGSRTYEQYF. DNA of the CDR3: TGTGCCAGCAGCGTAGATGGCGGGAGTAGAACCTACGAGCAGTACTTC.

The V and J genes are TRBV10-3 and TRBJ2-3; 8 nucleotides align to TRBD2. Germline V gene sequence: CDR1 ENHRY, CDR2 SYGVKD. The V and J ends lost 6 bases and 1 base, in that order; junction bases with no gene match: 3. The CDR3 runs 14 residues. The CDR3 nucleotides are TGTGCCATCAGCGACGGGGGGGGCACAGATACGCAGTATTTT. Its translation is CAISDGGGTDTQYF.

In this sample, this clone turned up once. The CDR3 is CASRPRDRSDSPLHF. The DNA of the CDR3 is TGTGCCAGCAGACCCAGGGACAGGAGTGATTCACCCCTCCACTTT. V gene TRBV7-9 combines with J gene TRBJ1-6; 8 bases line up with TRBD1. The germline CDR1 and CDR2 sequences are SEHNR and FQNEAQ (reference sequence). The trim removed 6 bases at V and 8 bases at J, leaving 9 bases unmatched. The CDR3 extends over 15 amino acids.

The V call is TRBV11-2, the J call TRBJ2-7, with D possibly being TRBD1 (5 bases). V shed 5 bases and J shed 2 bases, with 13 bases lying between them. This CDR3 is 14 amino acids long. Germline V gene lookup returns CDR1 SGHAT and CDR2 FQNNGV. CDR3 DNA: TGTGCCAGCAGCCCGGTTCAGGGTACCTACGAGCAGTACTTC. Its protein product is CASSPVQGTYEQYF.

This chain joins TRBV5-1 and TRBJ2-7, with TRBD1 identical over 10 bases. There are 16 residues in the CDR3. V lost 0 bases to trimming and J lost 0 bases; unmatched junction nucleotides: 3. Germline CDR1 and CDR2: SGHRS and YFSETQ. The CDR3 bases are TGCGCCAGCAGCTTGGGCCGGGACAGGGGCTCCTACGAGCAGTACTTC. Translated: CASSLGRDRGSYEQYF. Full variable domain (rest looked up from reference TRBV5-1 and TRBJ2-7): KAGVTQTPRYLIKTRGQQVTLSCSPISGHRSVSWYQQTPGQGLQFLFEYFSETQRNKGNFPGRFSGRQFSNSRSEMNVSTLELGDSALYLCASSLGRDRGSYEQYFGPGTRLTVT.

The chain carries TRBV6-2 or TRBV6-3 and TRBJ1-2, with D maybe TRBD1 (5 bases). The germline V gene encodes CDR1 MNHEY and CDR2 SVGEGT. Trimming pared 6 bases from V and 1 base from J, leaving 15 bases between. The CDR3 is made up of 15 amino acids. As DNA, the CDR3 is TGTGCCAGCAGCCTCACAGGAGGGGTTAACTATGGCTACACCTTC. As protein: CASSLTGGVNYGYTF.

This chain uses TRBV7-9 with TRBJ1-4; TRBD1 matches at 7 bases. This CDR3 is built from 14 residues. Germline V CDR1 and CDR2: SEHNR, FQNEAQ (reference sequence). Trimming cost V 6 bases and J 2 bases; bases outside gene matches: 3. The CDR3 loop reads CASSPTGTNEKLFF. The CDR3 nucleotides are TGTGCCAGCAGTCCGACAGGGACTAATGAAAAACTGTTTTTT.

The chain links TRBV5-8 to TRBJ1-3; D possibly corresponds to TRBD1 (5 bases). The V end was cut by 6 bases, the J end by 4 bases, with 20 bases between. Germline CDR1 is SGHTS and CDR2 is YDEGEE. The CDR3 has 16 amino acids. CDR3 loop: CASTRISRARGNTIYF. DNA of the CDR3: TGTGCCAGCACCCGAATAAGCAGGGCGCGCGGAAACACCATATATTTT.

This chain joins TRBV29-1 and TRBJ1-1; D possibly corresponds to TRBD1 (5 bases). Germline V gene lookup returns CDR1 SQVTM and CDR2 ANQGSEA. There are 13 residues in the CDR3. V lost 6 bases and J 2 bases, leaving 13 bases between the germline ends. The CDR3 DNA sequence: TGCAGCGTGGGGCCGGGAGGAAACACTGAAGCTTTCTTT. Protein sequence: CSVGPGGNTEAFF. The full variable domain, completed using reference TRBV29-1 and TRBJ1-1, is SAVISQKPSRDICQRGTSLTIQCQVDSQVTMMFWYRQQPGQSLTLIATANQGSEATYESGFVIDKFPISRPNLTFSTLTVSNMSPEDSSIYLCSVGPGGNTEAFFGQGTRLTVV.

V is TRBV5-4 and J is TRBJ2-1; the match to TRBD2 covers 15 bases. This CDR3 has 15 amino acids. Germline V gene sequence: CDR1 SGHNT, CDR2 YYREEE (reference sequence). The ends lost 3 bases at V and 9 bases at J; junction bases unmatched: 4. CDR3 in amino acids: CASSWTSGRAIEQFF. CDR3 coding DNA: TGTGCCAGCAGCTGGACTAGCGGGAGGGCAATTGAGCAGTTCTTC.

The rearrangement joins TRBV11-3 to TRBJ2-3; 7 nucleotides line up with TRBD1. V shed 4 bases, J shed 9 bases, and the junction held 10 bases outside the gene matches. Per the germline V gene, CDR1 is SGHNT and CDR2 is YENEEA. The CDR3 is 14 residues long. CDR3 nucleotide sequence: TGTGCCAGCAGCTATAGACAGGGAACGTTGACGCAGTATTTT. Its translation is CASSYRQGTLTQYF.

The rearrangement links TRBV28 to TRBJ2-5; 10 bases are shared with TRBD2. The germline CDR1 and CDR2 sequences are MDHEN and SYDVKM. With 5 bases clipped from V and 5 bases from J, the junction kept 11 bases outside the gene matches. The CDR3 is 16 amino acids. The CDR3, as DNA: TGTGCCAGCAGTCTTAGAGTAGCGGGGGGCTGGGAGACCCAGTACTTC. As protein: CASSLRVAGGWETQYF.

The rearrangement links TRBV5-4 to TRBJ2-1; TRBD2 agrees at 7 bases. J lost 6 bases, V lost 4 bases, and 10 bases had no gene match. The CDR3 runs to 15 residues. Per germline, CDR1 SGHNT and CDR2 YYREEE (reference sequence). The CDR3 DNA is TGTGCCAGCAGCCGGGCCGGGCCGGGGGGCAATGAGCAGTTCTTC. Its translation is CASSRAGPGGNEQFF.

CDR3: CASSSLAGGSYNEQFF. The CDR3 region has the DNA TGTGCCAGCAGCTCCCTAGCGGGAGGATCCTACAATGAGCAGTTCTTC. The rearrangement joins TRBV7-2 to TRBJ2-1; 11 bases agree with TRBD2. V lost 4 bases, J lost 1 base, and 3 bases stayed unmatched. This CDR3 has 16 residues. Germline V gene lookup returns CDR1 SGHTA and CDR2 FQGNSA.

CDR3 nucleotide sequence: TGCGCCAGTCGGAGCGGGGTGAGCACAGATACGCAGTATTTT. Translation: CASRSGVSTDTQYF. The chain links TRBV5-1 to TRBJ2-3; TRBD2 matches 7 bases. This CDR3 is 14 amino acids long. Per germline, CDR1 SGHRS and CDR2 YFSETQ. The V segment lost 8 bases and the J segment 0 bases; nucleotides outside the gene matches: 6.

CDR3 protein: CASSFPTSLKETQYF. The CDR3 nucleotides are TGTGCCAGCAGCTTTCCGACTAGCCTGAAAGAGACCCAGTACTTC. V and J are TRBV5-4 and TRBJ2-5; 7 bases match TRBD2. The germline V gene encodes CDR1 SGHNT and CDR2 YYREEE (reference sequence). The length of the CDR3 is 15 residues. V dropped 2 bases and J dropped 3; count of bases not matched to a gene: 7.

The chain recombines TRBV5-6 with TRBJ1-5; TRBD1 matches at 8 bases. The CDR3 runs to 19 residues. Losses at the gene ends were 6 bases for V and 1 base for J; bases not matched to a gene: 18. Germline-derived CDR1 and CDR2 are SGHDT and YYEEEE. CDR3 sequence (DNA): TGTGCCAGCAAGAATACAGGGGGATGGAGTGGTGCGAGCAATCAGCCCCAGCATTTT. Protein: CASKNTGGWSGASNQPQHF.

This chain joins TRBV5-1 and TRBJ2-2; D remains unclear. V dropped 2 bases and J dropped 3 bases, with 8 bases sitting between them. Germline loops: CDR1 SGHRS, CDR2 YFSETQ. This CDR3 is 14 amino acids long. The CDR3 nucleotides read TGCGCCAGCAGCTTCGGGTCCGACACCGGGGAGCTGTTTTTT. Its protein product is CASSFGSDTGELFF.

The gene calls are TRBV15 and TRBJ1-5; the D gene is possibly TRBD1 (5 bases). CDR3 size: 15 residues. V lost 0 bases and J 5 bases, leaving 11 bases between the germline ends. CDR1 is LNHNV and CDR2 is YYDKDF in the germline V gene (reference sequence). For the CDR3, the DNA is TGTGCCACCAGCAGAGATGGGGCCCTGGATCAGCCCCAGCATTTT. Encoded protein: CATSRDGALDQPQHF.

The rearrangement links TRBV6-5 to TRBJ1-1; D uncertain. Germline V lookup: CDR1 MNHEY, CDR2 SVGAGI. This CDR3 contains 13 residues. Trimming removed 0 bases at V and 3 bases at J, with 5 bases between. CDR3 nucleotides: TGTGCCAGCAGTTACTCTTATGACACTGAAGCTTTCTTT. This sequence encodes CASSYSYDTEAFF.

The chain couples TRBV4-2 to TRBJ1-2; D remains ambiguous. Between the trimmed V and J ends, which lost 4 bases and 0 bases, there was a span of 21 bases. This CDR3 is 18 amino acids long. Germline CDR1 and CDR2: LGHNA and YNFKEQ. The CDR3 is CASSPTNLRVTANYGYTF. In nucleotides, the CDR3 is TGTGCCAGCAGCCCGACGAATTTGAGGGTAACTGCTAACTATGGCTACACCTTC.

The chain joins TRBV3-1 (or the pseudogene TRBV3-2) to TRBJ1-1; D is possibly TRBD1 (5 bases). Germline V gene data show CDR1 as LGHDT and CDR2 as YNNKEL (reference sequence). This CDR3 has 14 residues. V dropped 0 bases and J dropped 5 bases, with 10 bases sitting between them. CDR3 DNA sequence: TGTGCCAGCAGCCAAGACAGGGTGGTTACTGAAGCTTTCTTT. Translated, it gives CASSQDRVVTEAFF.

V is TRBV6-2 or TRBV6-3 and J is TRBJ1-5, with TRBD1 matching 12 bases. CDR3 length: 19 residues. V gave up 5 bases and J gave up 5 bases; unmatched junction bases: 16. Germline values: CDR1 MNHEY, CDR2 SVGEGT. This chain's CDR3 is CASSRTGQGASLLYQPQHF. The CDR3 nucleotides are TGTGCCAGCAGTCGGACGGGACAGGGGGCGTCATTATTGTATCAGCCCCAGCATTTT.

A note on this clone: The identical CDR3 is also encoded by other nucleotide sequences in the sample. The chain combines TRBV12-3 or TRBV12-4 with TRBJ2-7; D uncertain. The V end was cut by 5 bases, the J end by 6 bases, with 8 bases between. The CDR3 spans 11 residues. The CDR3 sequence: CASSPASEQYF. The DNA for the CDR3 is TGTGCCAGCAGTCCCGCGTCCGAGCAGTACTTC.